This T cell receptor (beta chain) was identified in a study of blood T cell repertoires in COVID-19. For the study at large: The United States, Italy and Spain provided the acute and convalescent COVID-19 samples.

The CDR3 loop spans 15 amino acids. Trimming shortened V by 6 bases and J by 0 bases, and 15 bases separated the two germline ends. CDR1 is MNHEY and CDR2 is SVGAGI in the germline V gene. Profiling relied on immunoSEQ multiplex PCR, and the TCRdb table lists in-frame clones only, not all of them. The sample carries tens of thousands of clones, around four fifths recorded once. This sequence joins TRBV6-5 and TRBJ2-7, with D possibly being TRBD1 (6 bases). The source material was peripheral blood. The sequence came from a human donor in a cohort sampled during active COVID-19. CDR3 coding DNA: TGTGCCAGCAGACCGGGACATACATCCTCCTACGAGCAGTACTTC. This encodes CASRPGHTSSYEQYF.